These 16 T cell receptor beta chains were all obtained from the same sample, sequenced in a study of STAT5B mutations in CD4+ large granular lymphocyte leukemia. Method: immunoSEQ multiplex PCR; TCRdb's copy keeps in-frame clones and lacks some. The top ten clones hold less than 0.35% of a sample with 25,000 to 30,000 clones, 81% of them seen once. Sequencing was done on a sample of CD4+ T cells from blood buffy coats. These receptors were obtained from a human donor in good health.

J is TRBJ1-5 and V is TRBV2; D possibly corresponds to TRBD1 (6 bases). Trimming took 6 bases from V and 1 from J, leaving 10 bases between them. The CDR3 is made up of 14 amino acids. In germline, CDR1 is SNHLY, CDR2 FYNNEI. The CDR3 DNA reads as TGTGCCAGCAGCTCGCAGGGGAGCAATCAGCCCCAGCATTTT. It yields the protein CASSSQGSNQPQHF.

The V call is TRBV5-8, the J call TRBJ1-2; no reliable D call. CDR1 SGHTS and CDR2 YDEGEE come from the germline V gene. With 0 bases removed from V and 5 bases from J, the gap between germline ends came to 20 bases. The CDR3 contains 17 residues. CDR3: CASSLDLFRRTFYGYTF. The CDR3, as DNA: TGTGCCAGCAGCTTGGATTTGTTTAGGAGAACCTTTTATGGCTACACCTTC.

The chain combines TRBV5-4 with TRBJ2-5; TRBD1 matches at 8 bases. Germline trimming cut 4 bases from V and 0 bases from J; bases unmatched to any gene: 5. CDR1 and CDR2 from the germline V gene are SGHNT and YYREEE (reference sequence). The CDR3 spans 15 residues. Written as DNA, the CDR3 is TGTGCCAGCAGCCCCACAGGGGGGAACCAAGAGACCCAGTACTTC. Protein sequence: CASSPTGGNQETQYF.

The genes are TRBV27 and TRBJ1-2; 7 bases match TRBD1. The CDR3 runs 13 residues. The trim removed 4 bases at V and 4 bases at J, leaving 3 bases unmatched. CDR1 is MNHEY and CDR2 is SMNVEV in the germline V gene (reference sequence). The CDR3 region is CASSSQGSYGYTF. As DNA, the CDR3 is TGTGCCAGCAGTTCACAGGGGAGCTATGGCTACACCTTC.

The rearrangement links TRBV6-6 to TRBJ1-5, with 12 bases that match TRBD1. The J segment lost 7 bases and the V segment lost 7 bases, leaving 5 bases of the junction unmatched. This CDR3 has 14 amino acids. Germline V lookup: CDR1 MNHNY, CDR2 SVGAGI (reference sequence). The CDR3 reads CASIGDRGPQPQHF. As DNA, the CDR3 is TGTGCCAGCATCGGGGACAGGGGGCCCCAGCCCCAGCATTTT.

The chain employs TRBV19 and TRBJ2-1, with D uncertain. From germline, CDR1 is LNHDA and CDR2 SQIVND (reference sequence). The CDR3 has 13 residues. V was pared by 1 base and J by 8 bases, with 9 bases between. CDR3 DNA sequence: TGTGCCAGTAGTATAGCACGGTGGGATGAGCAGTTCTTC. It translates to CASSIARWDEQFF.

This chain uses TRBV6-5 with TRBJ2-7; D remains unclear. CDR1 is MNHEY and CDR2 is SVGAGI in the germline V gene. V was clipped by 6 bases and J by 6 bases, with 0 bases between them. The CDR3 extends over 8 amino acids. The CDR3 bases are TGTGCCAGCAGCGAGCAGTACTTC. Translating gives CASSEQYF.

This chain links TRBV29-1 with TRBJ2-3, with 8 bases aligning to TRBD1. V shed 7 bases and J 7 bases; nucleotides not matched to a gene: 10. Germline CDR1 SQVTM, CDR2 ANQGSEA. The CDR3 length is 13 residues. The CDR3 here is CSAATGESYTQYF. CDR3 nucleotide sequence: TGCAGCGCCGCGACAGGGGAGAGTTATACGCAGTATTTT.

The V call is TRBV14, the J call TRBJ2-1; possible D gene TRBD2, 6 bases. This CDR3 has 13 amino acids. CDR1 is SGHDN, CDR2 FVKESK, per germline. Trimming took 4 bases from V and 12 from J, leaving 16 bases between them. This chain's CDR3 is CASSLLTSSPQFF. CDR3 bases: TGTGCCAGCAGCCTTCTTACTAGCTCTCCGCAGTTCTTC.

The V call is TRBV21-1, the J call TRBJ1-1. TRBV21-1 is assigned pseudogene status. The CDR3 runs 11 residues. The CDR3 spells CASSKNPRGLF. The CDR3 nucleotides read TGTGCCAGCAGCAAAAATCCCCGAGGCCTATTT.

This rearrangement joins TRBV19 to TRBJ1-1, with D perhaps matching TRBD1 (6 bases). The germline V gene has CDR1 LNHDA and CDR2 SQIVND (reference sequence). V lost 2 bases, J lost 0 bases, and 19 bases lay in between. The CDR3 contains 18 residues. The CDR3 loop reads CASSIKALGGLMNTEAFF. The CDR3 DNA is TGTGCCAGTAGTATAAAGGCATTGGGGGGCTTAATGAACACTGAAGCTTTCTTT.

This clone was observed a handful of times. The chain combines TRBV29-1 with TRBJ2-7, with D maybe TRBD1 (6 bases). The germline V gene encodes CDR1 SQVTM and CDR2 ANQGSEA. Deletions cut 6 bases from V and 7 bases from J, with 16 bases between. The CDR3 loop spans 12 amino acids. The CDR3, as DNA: TGCAGCGTCCGGGACATGGCTGTAGAGCAGTACTTC. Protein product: CSVRDMAVEQYF.

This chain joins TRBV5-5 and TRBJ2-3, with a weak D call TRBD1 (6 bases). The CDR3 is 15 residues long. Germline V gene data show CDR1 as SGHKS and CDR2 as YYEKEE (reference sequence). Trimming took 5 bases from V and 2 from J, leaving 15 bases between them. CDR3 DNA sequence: TGTGCCAGCAGTATGGGACAAGTTTTCACAGATACGCAGTATTTT. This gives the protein CASSMGQVFTDTQYF.

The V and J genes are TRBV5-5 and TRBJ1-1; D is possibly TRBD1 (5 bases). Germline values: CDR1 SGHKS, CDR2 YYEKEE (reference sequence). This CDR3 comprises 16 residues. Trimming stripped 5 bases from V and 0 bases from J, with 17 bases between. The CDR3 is CASRLQGPLMNTEAFF. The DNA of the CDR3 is TGTGCCAGCAGATTGCAGGGCCCCCTCATGAACACTGAAGCTTTCTTT. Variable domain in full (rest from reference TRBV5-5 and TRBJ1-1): DAGVTQSPTHLIKTRGQQVTLRCSPISGHKSVSWYQQVLGQGPQFIFQYYEKEERGRGNFPDRFSARQFPNYSSELNVNALLLGDSALYLCASRLQGPLMNTEAFFGQGTRLTVV.

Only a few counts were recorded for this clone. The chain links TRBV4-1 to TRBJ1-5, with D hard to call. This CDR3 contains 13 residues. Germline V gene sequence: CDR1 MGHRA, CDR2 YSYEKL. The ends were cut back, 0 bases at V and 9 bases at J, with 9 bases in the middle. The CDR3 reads CASSQEGARPQHF. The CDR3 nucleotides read TGCGCCAGCAGCCAAGAAGGTGCGCGGCCCCAGCATTTT.

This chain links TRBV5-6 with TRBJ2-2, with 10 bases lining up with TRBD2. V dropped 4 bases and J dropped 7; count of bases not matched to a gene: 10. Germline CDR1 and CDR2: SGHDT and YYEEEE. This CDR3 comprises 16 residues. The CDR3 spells CASSGWTSGIVGELFF. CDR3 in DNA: TGTGCCAGCAGCGGATGGACTAGCGGTATTGTCGGGGAGCTGTTTTTT.